The 25 T cell receptor beta chains below come from one sample, sequenced in a study of tumor T cells in aggressive B-cell lymphoma. Repertoires were generated with immunoSEQ multiplex PCR, while TCRdb's copy carries only in-frame clones and drops some. The sample gives 3,000 to 4,000 clones, around 82% of which show up once; approximately 16% is in the top ten. The sample taken for sequencing was tumor tissue. The receptor source for this set is an adult with diffuse large B cell lymphoma.

V and J are TRBV11-3 and TRBJ2-7; 7 positions agree with TRBD1. Looked up from germline, CDR1 is SGHNT and CDR2 is YENEEA. The CDR3 is 15 amino acids. The J segment lost 2 bases and the V segment lost 4 bases, leaving 8 bases of the junction unmatched. The CDR3 here is CASSSRQGTTYEQYF. The DNA of the CDR3 is TGTGCCAGCAGCTCCCGACAGGGTACCACCTACGAGCAGTACTTC.

V gene TRBV15 combines with J gene TRBJ1-5; 7 positions agree with TRBD1. Germline trimming cut 2 bases from V and 5 bases from J; bases unmatched to any gene: 3. This CDR3 region has 14 residues. The germline V gene encodes CDR1 LNHNV and CDR2 YYDKDF (reference sequence). DNA of the CDR3: TGTGCCACCAGCAGATCAGGACAGGATCAGCCCCAGCATTTT. It encodes CATSRSGQDQPQHF.

The chain combines TRBV7-2 with TRBJ2-7, with TRBD2 matching 9 bases. The V gene's germline CDR1 is SGHTA and CDR2 FQGNSA. After removal of 1 base from V and 6 bases from J, the junction contained 4 bases not matched to a gene. This CDR3 has 14 amino acids. The CDR3 loop is CASSLVRGGREQYF. In nucleotides, the CDR3 is TGTGCCAGCAGCTTAGTGCGGGGGGGCCGCGAGCAGTACTTC.

This clone was seen only once. This sample includes further DNA sequences coding for the same CDR3. The rearrangement links TRBV6-1 to TRBJ1-5; 7 nucleotides agree with TRBD1. V was pared by 6 bases and J by 5 bases, with 10 bases of the junction left unmatched. The CDR3 loop spans 15 amino acids. CDR1 and CDR2 from the germline V gene are MNHNS and SASEGT. CDR3 coding DNA: TGTGCCAGCAGCCCGAGGGGGCAGGGGCATCAGCCCCAGCATTTT. It yields the protein CASSPRGQGHQPQHF.

This clone has just a few counts. This chain links TRBV15 with TRBJ1-6; tentative D call: TRBD1 (5 bases). Trimming left V 8 bases short and J 0 bases short, with 14 bases between. The CDR3 sequence is 16 residues long. Germline values: CDR1 LNHNV, CDR2 YYDKDF (reference sequence). This CDR3 is CATRLGLNSYNSPLHF. The CDR3 nucleotides are TGTGCCACCCGACTGGGGCTAAACTCCTATAATTCACCCCTCCACTTT.

Concerning this clone itself: At the DNA level, this CDR3 is encoded by other sequences in the same sample as well. The rearrangement joins TRBV6-5 to TRBJ2-1; 8 nucleotides line up with TRBD2. CDR1 is MNHEY and CDR2 is SVGAGI in the germline V gene. The V and J ends lost 6 bases and 7 bases, in that order; junction bases with no gene match: 8. The CDR3 is made up of 14 amino acids. The CDR3, as DNA: TGTGCCAGCAGCAGAGCGGGGGAGAAAAATGAGCAGTTCTTC. Translating it yields CASSRAGEKNEQFF.

This sequence joins TRBV10-3 and TRBJ2-4; possibly TRBD2 for D (7 bases). The CDR3 has 16 residues. The germline V gene encodes CDR1 ENHRY and CDR2 SYGVKD. The V and J ends lost 6 bases and 3 bases respectively, with 18 bases between them. This CDR3 is CAISGLPGGDKNIQYF. CDR3 sequence (DNA): TGTGCCATCAGCGGGTTGCCGGGGGGCGACAAAAACATTCAGTACTTC.

CDR3 residues: CASREGQITGELFF. The CDR3 DNA follows: TGTGCCAGCAGAGAAGGACAGATCACCGGGGAGCTGTTTTTT. The chain has TRBV7-6 and TRBJ2-2, with TRBD1 as a possible D gene (6 bases). Germline-derived CDR1 and CDR2 are SGHVS and FNYEAQ. This CDR3 comprises 14 residues. The germline V and J ends were trimmed by 6 bases and 4 bases, with 12 bases remaining between them.

This chain uses TRBV7-6 with TRBJ1-3; 8 positions agree with TRBD1. The V and J ends lost 5 bases and 14 bases, in that order; junction bases with no gene match: 11. The CDR3 sequence is 13 residues long. In germline, CDR1 is SGHVS, CDR2 FNYEAQ. CDR3: CASSARDRLSLYF. CDR3 bases: TGTGCCAGCAGCGCGCGGGACAGGCTAAGCTTATATTTT.

With regard to this clone: This same CDR3 is encoded by further DNA sequences in the sample. Here the CDR3 reads CASSYASTGDTEAFF. The CDR3 DNA reads TGTGCCAGCAGTTACGCCTCTACGGGGGACACTGAAGCTTTCTTT. The rearrangement joins TRBV6-5 to TRBJ1-1, with D tentatively TRBD1 (5 bases). Looked up from germline, CDR1 is MNHEY and CDR2 is SVGAGI. Trimming cost V 2 bases and J 3 bases, with 13 bases left between them. CDR3 length: 15 residues.

Relative to its sample, this clone is large. The chain employs TRBV5-1 and TRBJ2-2; D not resolved. This CDR3 comprises 13 residues. The germline V gene encodes CDR1 SGHRS and CDR2 YFSETQ. V gave up 2 bases and J gave up 6 bases, with 8 bases separating them. CDR3 DNA: TGCGCCAGCAGCTTTTCTCCTTCCGGGGAGCTGTTTTTT. Protein sequence: CASSFSPSGELFF.

J is TRBJ1-5 and V is TRBV2; 9 positions match TRBD1. CDR3 length: 15 amino acids. CDR1 is SNHLY and CDR2 is FYNNEI in the germline V gene. V shed 8 bases, J shed 7 bases, and the junction held 12 bases outside the gene matches. The CDR3 spells CASVGRTGVGQPQHF. The CDR3 DNA is TGTGCCAGCGTCGGAAGGACAGGGGTGGGCCAGCCCCAGCATTTT.

The rearrangement uses TRBV7-9 and TRBJ2-7; TRBD1 matches 7 bases. The CDR3 has 14 amino acids. V dropped 3 bases and J dropped 7; count of bases not matched to a gene: 9. The V gene's germline CDR1 is SEHNR and CDR2 FQNEAQ (reference sequence). CDR3 sequence: CASSFTGQAHEQYF. The DNA of the CDR3 is TGTGCCAGCAGCTTTACTGGACAGGCTCATGAGCAGTACTTC.

The CDR3 DNA sequence: TGTGCCAGCAGTTATGGACAGGGGGGCTATGGCTACACCTTC. This sequence encodes CASSYGQGGYGYTF. The chain recombines TRBV2 with TRBJ1-2; 10 bases line up with TRBD1. J lost 4 bases, V lost 5 bases, and 4 bases had no gene match. This CDR3 has 14 residues. Per germline, CDR1 SNHLY and CDR2 FYNNEI.

The table lists this clone with a few counts. The CDR3: CASTEVPGGNYEQYF. CDR3 DNA: TGTGCCAGCACCGAGGTACCAGGGGGCAACTACGAGCAGTACTTC. The gene calls are TRBV6-1 and TRBJ2-7; 8 bases fit TRBD1. Germline CDR1 reads MNHNS; CDR2 reads SASEGT. The CDR3 extends over 15 amino acids. V shed 7 bases, J shed 3 bases, and the junction held 11 bases outside the gene matches.

This clone was detected once. This CDR3 reads CASSVTTGQPQHF. Here the CDR3 DNA reads TGTGCCAGCAGTGTTACTACCGGTCAGCCCCAGCATTTT. The V gene is TRBV9, the J gene TRBJ1-5; no definite D call. Trimming removed 5 bases from V and 6 bases from J, with 12 bases in between. Germline CDR1 is SGDLS and CDR2 is YYNGEE. The CDR3 covers 13 residues.

The J gene is TRBJ1-1, the V gene TRBV15; D remains unclear. The V end was cut by 3 bases, the J end by 11 bases, with 13 bases between. The CDR3 extends over 12 amino acids. Germline V CDR1 and CDR2: LNHNV, YYDKDF (reference sequence). The CDR3 nucleotides are TGTGCCACCAGCAGCGTACAGAACTGGGCTTTCTTT. This sequence encodes CATSSVQNWAFF.

The gene calls are TRBV7-6 and TRBJ2-1; tentatively, D is TRBD2 (6 bases). The CDR3 length is 16 residues. Trimming stripped 1 base from V and 3 bases from J, with 13 bases between. Germline V CDR1 and CDR2: SGHVS, FNYEAQ. The CDR3: CASSLGLGGGYNEQFF. Here the CDR3 DNA reads TGTGCCAGCAGCTTAGGGCTCGGGGGAGGCTACAATGAGCAGTTCTTC.

In its sample, this clone ranks as hyperexpanded. The chain has TRBV6-5 and TRBJ1-5, with a weak D call TRBD1 (5 bases). The germline gives CDR1 MNHEY, CDR2 SVGAGI. CDR3 length equals 14 residues. Deletions cut 6 bases from V and 0 bases from J, with 9 bases between. The CDR3 DNA sequence: TGTGCCAGCAGAAAAGACAGTAGCAATCAGCCCCAGCATTTT. Its protein is CASRKDSSNQPQHF.

The chain combines TRBV21-1 with TRBJ2-1; whether TRBD1, the table's D call, matches the DNA was not checked. TRBV21-1 counts as a pseudogene. The CDR3 runs 14 residues. The CDR3, as DNA: TGTGCCAGCAGGGGACAGGGGGTCCCGGCCGAGCAGTTCTTC. Its protein product is CASRGQGVPAEQFF.

The chain couples TRBV5-6 to TRBJ2-5; 8 bases fit TRBD2. The CDR3 spans 15 residues. Per germline, CDR1 SGHDT and CDR2 YYEEEE. The V gene end was trimmed by 1 base and the J gene end by 4 bases; junction bases not matched to a gene: 6. The CDR3 loop reads CASSLFRGGLETQYF. The DNA of the CDR3 is TGTGCCAGCAGCTTGTTCCGGGGGGGCCTAGAGACCCAGTACTTC.

The V and J genes are TRBV7-2 and TRBJ2-3; D unclear. Trimming left V 1 base short and J 2 bases short, with 7 bases between. CDR3 size: 14 residues. The V gene's germline CDR1 is SGHTA and CDR2 FQGNSA. The CDR3 sequence: CASSLVQNTDTQYF. The CDR3 region has the DNA TGTGCCAGCAGCTTAGTACAAAACACAGATACGCAGTATTTT.

This chain connects TRBV7-3 to TRBJ1-3; perhaps TRBD1 as D (6 bases). V lost 5 bases and J 1 base, leaving 9 bases between the germline ends. CDR3 size: 14 residues. Germline-derived CDR1 and CDR2 are SGHTA and FQGTGA. The CDR3 protein is CASSPGTSGNTIYF. In DNA, the CDR3 is TGTGCCAGCAGCCCGGGGACATCTGGAAACACCATATATTTT. Drawing the rest from reference TRBV7-3 and TRBJ1-3, the complete variable domain is GAGVSQTPSNKVTEKGKYVELRCDPISGHTALYWYRQSLGQGPEFLIYFQGTGAADDSGLPNDRFFAVRPEGSVSTLKIQRTERGDSAVYLCASSPGTSGNTIYFGEGSWLTVV.

The rearrangement links TRBV5-6 to TRBJ2-1; D is possibly TRBD1 (6 bases). CDR1 and CDR2 (germline): SGHDT, YYEEEE. CDR3 length: 15 amino acids. Trimming shortened V by 1 base and J by 1 base, and 9 bases separated the two germline ends. The CDR3 DNA follows: TGTGCCAGCAGCTTGAGGACAGATTCCTACAATGAGCAGTTCTTC. This translates into CASSLRTDSYNEQFF.

This clone was counted a single time. This chain joins TRBV5-8 and TRBJ2-1; 8 nucleotides align to TRBD1. V gave up 0 bases and J gave up 8 bases; unmatched junction bases: 4. The CDR3 spans 14 residues. Germline V gene data show CDR1 as SGHTS and CDR2 as YDEGEE. The CDR3 reads CASSLGTGWDEQFF. The DNA for the CDR3 is TGTGCCAGCAGCTTGGGGACAGGGTGGGATGAGCAGTTCTTC. The full variable domain, its missing parts supplied by reference TRBV5-8 and TRBJ2-1, is EAGVTQSPTHLIKTRGQQATLRCSPISGHTSVYWYQQALGLGLQFLLWYDEGEERNRGNFPPRFSGRQFPNYSSELNVNALELEDSALYLCASSLGTGWDEQFFGPGTRLTVL.